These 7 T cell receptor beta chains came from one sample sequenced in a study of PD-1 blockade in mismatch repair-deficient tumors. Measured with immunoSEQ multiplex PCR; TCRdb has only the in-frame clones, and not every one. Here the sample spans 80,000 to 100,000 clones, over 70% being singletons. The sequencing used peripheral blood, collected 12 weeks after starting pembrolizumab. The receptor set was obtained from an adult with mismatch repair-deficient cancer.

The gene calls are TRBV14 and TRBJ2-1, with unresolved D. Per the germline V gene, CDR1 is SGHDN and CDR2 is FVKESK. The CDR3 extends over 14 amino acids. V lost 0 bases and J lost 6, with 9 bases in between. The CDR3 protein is CASSQDQGSNEQFF. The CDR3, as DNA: TGTGCCAGCAGCCAAGACCAAGGTTCCAATGAGCAGTTCTTC.

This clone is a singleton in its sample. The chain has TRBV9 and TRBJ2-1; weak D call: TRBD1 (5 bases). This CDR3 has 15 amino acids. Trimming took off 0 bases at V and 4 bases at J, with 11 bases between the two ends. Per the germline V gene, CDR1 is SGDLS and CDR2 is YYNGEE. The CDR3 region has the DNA TGTGCCAGCAGCGTAGGTCAGGGCAGATACAATGAGCAGTTCTTC. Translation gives CASSVGQGRYNEQFF.

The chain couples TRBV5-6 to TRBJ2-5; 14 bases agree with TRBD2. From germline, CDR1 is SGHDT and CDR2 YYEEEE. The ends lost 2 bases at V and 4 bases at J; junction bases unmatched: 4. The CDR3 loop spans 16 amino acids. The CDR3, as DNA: TGTGCCAGCAGCTTCACAGGACTAGCGGGAGGAGAGACCCAGTACTTC. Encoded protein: CASSFTGLAGGETQYF.

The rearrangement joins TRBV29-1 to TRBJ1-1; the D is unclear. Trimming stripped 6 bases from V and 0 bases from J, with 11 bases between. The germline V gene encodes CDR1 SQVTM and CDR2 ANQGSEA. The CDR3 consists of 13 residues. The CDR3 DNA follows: TGCAGCGTCCCGACACCTATGAACACTGAAGCTTTCTTT. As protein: CSVPTPMNTEAFF.

DNA of the CDR3: TGTGCCAGCAGCTTGGCCGGGGGCGAAGTCTACGAGCAGTACTTC. Its protein is CASSLAGGEVYEQYF. This chain links TRBV5-5 with TRBJ2-7; D is perhaps TRBD1 or TRBD2 (6 bases each). The CDR3 length is 15 residues. Trimming took 0 bases from V and 3 from J, leaving 13 bases between them. The germline CDR1 and CDR2 sequences are SGHKS and YYEKEE (reference sequence).

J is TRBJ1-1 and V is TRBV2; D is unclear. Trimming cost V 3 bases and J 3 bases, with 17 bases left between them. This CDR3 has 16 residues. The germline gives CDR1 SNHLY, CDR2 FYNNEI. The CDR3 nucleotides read TGTGCCAGCAGTGAGGTAGGGAGAGGAGCTTACACTGAAGCTTTCTTT. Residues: CASSEVGRGAYTEAFF. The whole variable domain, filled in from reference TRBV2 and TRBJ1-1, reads EPEVTQTPSHQVTQMGQEVILRCVPISNHLYFYWYRQILGQKVEFLVSFYNNEISEKSEIFDDQFSVERPDGSNFTLKIRSTKLEDSAMYFCASSEVGRGAYTEAFFGQGTRLTVV.

The CDR3: CASSLGQGAFEKLFF. In DNA, the CDR3 is TGTGCCAGCAGCTTGGGACAGGGGGCGTTTGAAAAACTGTTTTTT. The chain links TRBV7-2 to TRBJ1-4, with TRBD1 matching over 12 bases. The trim removed 3 bases at V and 7 bases at J, leaving 3 bases unmatched. The CDR3 is 15 residues long. Germline V CDR1 and CDR2: SGHTA, FQGNSA. The complete variable domain, with remaining parts taken from reference TRBV7-2 and TRBJ1-4, reads GAGVSQSPSNKVTEKGKDVELRCDPISGHTALYWYRQSLGQGLEFLIYFQGNSAPDKSGLPSDRFSAERTGGSVSTLTIQRTQQEDSAVYLCASSLGQGAFEKLFFGSGTQLSVL.